The rows below give T cell receptor beta chains drawn from one sample of a study of Ad26.COV2.S vaccination and SARS-CoV-2 variants. Measured with immunoSEQ multiplex PCR; TCRdb has only the in-frame clones, and not every one. The table lists a few hundred thousand clones, 90% of them singletons. The sample in question was peripheral blood, obtained in a trial of Ad26.COV2.S vaccine versus placebo. The receptors here all came from a person aged 18-60 years who received the Ad26.COV2.S COVID-19 vaccine or a placebo. Both conserved end residues are part of each CDR3. The D gene is left open where the match is weak. Clone size, where shown, is once, few, many, or a class for clones that have expanded.

CDR3aa: CASSQGGRGAVNQPQHF; CDR3nt: TGTGCCAGCAGCCAAGGTGGACGGGGGGCGGTCAATCAGCCCCAGCATTTT; d_gene: NA; abundance: NA; j_gene: TRBJ1-5; v_gene: TRBV14
CDR3aa: CASSGTGALFGNEKLFF; CDR3nt: TGTGCCAGCAGCGGGACAGGGGCGTTATTCGGGAATGAAAAACTGTTTTTT; d_gene: TRBD1; abundance: few; j_gene: TRBJ1-4; v_gene: TRBV5-6
CDR3aa: CASSLDPTGSYEQYF; CDR3nt: TGTGCCAGCAGCCTAGATCCGACAGGGTCCTACGAGCAGTACTTC; d_gene: TRBD1; abundance: once; j_gene: TRBJ2-7; v_gene: TRBV7-2
CDR3aa: CSVKNSNQPQHF; CDR3nt: TGCAGCGTTAAGAATAGCAATCAGCCCCAGCATTTT; d_gene: NA; abundance: NA; j_gene: TRBJ1-5; v_gene: TRBV29-1
CDR3aa: CASSLVIPRGLHF; CDR3nt: TGTGCCAGCAGCTTGGTTATTCCCCGAGGCCTCCACTTT; d_gene: NA; abundance: NA; j_gene: TRBJ1-6; v_gene: TRBV5-6
CDR3aa: CASSSVRSADEQFF; CDR3nt: TGTGCCAGCAGTTCGGTCCGCTCTGCCGATGAGCAGTTCTTC; d_gene: NA; abundance: NA; j_gene: TRBJ2-1; v_gene: TRBV5-4
CDR3aa: CASSIGTDSYEQYF; CDR3nt: TGTGCCAGTAGTATAGGGACAGACAGCTACGAGCAGTACTTC; d_gene: NA; abundance: few; j_gene: TRBJ2-7; v_gene: TRBV19
CDR3aa: CASSRPLAGVRNEQFF; CDR3nt: TGTGCCAGCAGCCGCCCTCTAGCGGGAGTTCGAAATGAGCAGTTCTTC; d_gene: TRBD2; abundance: NA; j_gene: TRBJ2-1; v_gene: TRBV7-2
CDR3aa: CASSTRTSPNEQFF; CDR3nt: TGTGCCAGCAGCACGAGGACTAGCCCCAATGAGCAGTTCTTC; d_gene: TRBD2; abundance: NA; j_gene: TRBJ2-1; v_gene: TRBV11-3
CDR3aa: CASSESPDFYSYEQYF; CDR3nt: TGCGCCAGCAGCGAGTCTCCGGATTTCTACTCCTACGAGCAGTACTTC; d_gene: NA; abundance: NA; j_gene: TRBJ2-7; v_gene: TRBV10-2
CDR3aa: CASSQDGTPAGELFF; CDR3nt: TGTGCCAGCAGCCAAGATGGGACACCGGCCGGGGAGCTGTTTTTT; d_gene: NA; abundance: NA; j_gene: TRBJ2-2; v_gene: TRBV14
CDR3aa: CASSFGPNEQFF; CDR3nt: TGTGCCAGCAGTTTTGGACCCAATGAGCAGTTCTTC; d_gene: NA; abundance: NA; j_gene: TRBJ2-1; v_gene: TRBV27
CDR3aa: CASSLSLFTLTGELFF; CDR3nt: TGTGCCAGCAGCCTGTCCCTCTTTACGCTAACCGGGGAGCTGTTTTTT; d_gene: NA; abundance: NA; j_gene: TRBJ2-2; v_gene: TRBV5-4
CDR3aa: CASSFWSSYNEQFF; CDR3nt: TGTGCCAGCAGCTTCTGGAGCTCCTACAATGAGCAGTTCTTC; d_gene: NA; abundance: NA; j_gene: TRBJ2-1; v_gene: TRBV5-8
CDR3aa: CASSKDGGSGNTIYF; CDR3nt: TGTGCCAGCAGTAAGGACGGTGGCTCTGGAAACACCATATATTTT; d_gene: NA; abundance: NA; j_gene: TRBJ1-3; v_gene: TRBV6-5
CDR3aa: CASSERSRTLYEQYF; CDR3nt: TGTGCCAGCAGTGAAAGGTCTAGAACACTCTACGAGCAGTACTTC; d_gene: NA; abundance: NA; j_gene: TRBJ2-7; v_gene: TRBV2
CDR3aa: CASSVASNEKLFF; CDR3nt: TGTGCCAGCAGCGTAGCCAGTAATGAAAAACTGTTTTTT; d_gene: NA; abundance: NA; j_gene: TRBJ1-4; v_gene: TRBV9
CDR3aa: CASSLVARANTGELFF; CDR3nt: TGTGCCAGCAGCTTAGTAGCGAGGGCAAACACCGGGGAGCTGTTTTTT; d_gene: NA; abundance: NA; j_gene: TRBJ2-2; v_gene: TRBV7-9
CDR3aa: CASSLGFSGVYEQYF; CDR3nt: TGTGCCAGCAGCTTGGGTTTTAGCGGGGTCTACGAGCAGTACTTC; d_gene: TRBD2; abundance: NA; j_gene: TRBJ2-7; v_gene: TRBV5-6
CDR3aa: CASSPGQLKAGELFF; CDR3nt: TGCGCCAGCAGCCCGGGACAGTTGAAGGCCGGGGAGCTGTTTTTT; d_gene: TRBD1; abundance: NA; j_gene: TRBJ2-2; v_gene: TRBV5-1
CDR3aa: CASTPWGSADGRDTQYF; CDR3nt: TGTGCCAGCACCCCATGGGGCAGCGCCGACGGTCGAGATACGCAGTATTTT; d_gene: NA; abundance: NA; j_gene: TRBJ2-3; v_gene: TRBV6-2/TRBV6-3
CDR3aa: CASSYAGAGYNEQFF; CDR3nt: TGTGCCAGCAGTTACGCGGGAGCGGGGTACAATGAGCAGTTCTTC; d_gene: TRBD2; abundance: NA; j_gene: TRBJ2-1; v_gene: TRBV6-5
CDR3aa: CASSIDLRGEAFF; CDR3nt: TGTGCCAGTAGTATAGATCTTAGGGGTGAAGCTTTCTTT; d_gene: NA; abundance: NA; j_gene: TRBJ1-1; v_gene: TRBV19
CDR3aa: CASSLQPSYEQYF; CDR3nt: TGTGCCAGCAGCTTACAGCCTTCCTACGAGCAGTACTTC; d_gene: NA; abundance: NA; j_gene: TRBJ2-7; v_gene: TRBV7-9
CDR3aa: CASSLDPGTTGEQFF; CDR3nt: TGTGCCAGCAGCTTAGACCCCGGGACTACCGGCGAGCAGTTCTTC; d_gene: TRBD2; abundance: NA; j_gene: TRBJ2-1; v_gene: TRBV11-2
CDR3aa: CASSEAYGKGWPYEQYF; CDR3nt: TGTGCCAGCAGTGAAGCGTACGGAAAGGGTTGGCCCTACGAGCAGTACTTC; d_gene: NA; abundance: NA; j_gene: TRBJ2-7; v_gene: TRBV6-1
CDR3aa: CASSIKGGLAGYEQYF; CDR3nt: TGTGCCAGCAGTATAAAGGGGGGACTAGCGGGCTACGAGCAGTACTTC; d_gene: TRBD2; abundance: NA; j_gene: TRBJ2-7; v_gene: TRBV5-4
CDR3aa: CASSRSTDTQYF; CDR3nt: TGTGCCAGCAGCCGCAGCACAGATACGCAGTATTTT; d_gene: NA; abundance: NA; j_gene: TRBJ2-3; v_gene: TRBV6-2/TRBV6-3
CDR3aa: CASSPEGAYEQYF; CDR3nt: TGCGCCAGCAGCCCAGAGGGGGCGTACGAGCAGTACTTC; d_gene: TRBD1; abundance: few; j_gene: TRBJ2-7; v_gene: TRBV5-1
CDR3aa: CAISGRLAGAAETQYF; CDR3nt: TGTGCCATCAGTGGAAGACTAGCGGGAGCGGCAGAGACCCAGTACTTC; d_gene: TRBD2; abundance: NA; j_gene: TRBJ2-5; v_gene: TRBV10-3
CDR3aa: CAWRIAGGTEAFF; CDR3nt: TGTGCCTGGAGAATAGCAGGGGGCACTGAAGCTTTCTTT; d_gene: TRBD1; abundance: NA; j_gene: TRBJ1-1; v_gene: TRBV30
CDR3aa: CSVKDRVEETQYF; CDR3nt: TGCAGCGTGAAGGACAGGGTTGAAGAGACCCAGTACTTC; d_gene: TRBD1; abundance: NA; j_gene: TRBJ2-5; v_gene: TRBV29-1
CDR3aa: CASSGRYEQYF; CDR3nt: TGTGCCAGCAGCGGGCGCTACGAGCAGTACTTC; d_gene: NA; abundance: NA; j_gene: TRBJ2-7; v_gene: TRBV28
CDR3aa: CSAGVSYEQYF; CDR3nt: TGCAGTGCTGGGGTCTCCTACGAGCAGTACTTC; d_gene: NA; abundance: NA; j_gene: TRBJ2-7; v_gene: TRBV20-1
CDR3aa: CASSLGLTYGYTF; CDR3nt: TGTGCCAGCAGCTTAGGCCTAACGTATGGCTACACCTTC; d_gene: NA; abundance: few; j_gene: TRBJ1-2; v_gene: TRBV7-2
CDR3aa: CASSVGTSGKNTGELFF; CDR3nt: TGTGCCAGCAGCGTCGGGACTAGCGGGAAGAACACCGGGGAGCTGTTTTTT; d_gene: TRBD2; abundance: once; j_gene: TRBJ2-2; v_gene: TRBV9
CDR3aa: CASRNQGSSHF; CDR3nt: TGTGCCAGCAGAAATCAGGGGTCTTCCCATTTT; d_gene: NA; abundance: once; j_gene: TRBJ1-5; v_gene: TRBV28
CDR3aa: CASSALAKYNEQFF; CDR3nt: TGCGCCAGCAGCGCGCTAGCGAAATACAATGAGCAGTTCTTC; d_gene: NA; abundance: NA; j_gene: TRBJ2-1; v_gene: TRBV4-3
CDR3aa: CAISGDSYEQYF; CDR3nt: TGTGCCATCAGCGGGGACTCCTACGAGCAGTACTTC; d_gene: NA; abundance: NA; j_gene: TRBJ2-7; v_gene: TRBV10-3
CDR3aa: CASSLEGMNTEAFF; CDR3nt: TGCGCCAGCAGCTTGGAGGGAATGAACACTGAAGCTTTCTTT; d_gene: NA; abundance: few; j_gene: TRBJ1-1; v_gene: TRBV5-1
CDR3aa: CASSLQGLAFNEQFF; CDR3nt: TGTGCCAGCAGCTTACAGGGACTAGCGTTCAATGAGCAGTTCTTC; d_gene: TRBD2; abundance: NA; j_gene: TRBJ2-1; v_gene: TRBV7-2
CDR3aa: CASSPDRGGFYEQYF; CDR3nt: TGTGCCAGCAGCCCGGACAGGGGGGGATTCTACGAGCAGTACTTC; d_gene: TRBD1; abundance: NA; j_gene: TRBJ2-7; v_gene: TRBV6-5
CDR3aa: CSASLGVEQPQHF; CDR3nt: TGCAGTGCTAGTCTCGGGGTTGAGCAGCCCCAGCATTTT; d_gene: NA; abundance: NA; j_gene: TRBJ1-5; v_gene: TRBV20-1
CDR3aa: CASSSRRHSYEQYF; CDR3nt: TGTGCCAGCAGTTCCCGAAGACACTCCTACGAGCAGTACTTC; d_gene: NA; abundance: once; j_gene: TRBJ2-7; v_gene: TRBV25-1
CDR3aa: CATSDPSGRLDEQFF; CDR3nt: TGTGCCACCAGTGACCCTAGCGGGAGGCTCGATGAGCAGTTCTTC; d_gene: TRBD2; abundance: NA; j_gene: TRBJ2-1; v_gene: TRBV24-1
CDR3aa: CASSLVLAGGDNEQFF; CDR3nt: TGCGCCAGCAGCTTGGTGTTAGCGGGAGGCGACAATGAGCAGTTCTTC; d_gene: TRBD2; abundance: NA; j_gene: TRBJ2-1; v_gene: TRBV5-1
CDR3aa: CASSSKRQGRMNTEAFF; CDR3nt: TGTGCCAGCAGCTCCAAGAGGCAGGGGCGAATGAACACTGAAGCTTTCTTT; d_gene: NA; abundance: NA; j_gene: TRBJ1-1; v_gene: TRBV7-4
CDR3aa: CASSSTSGRFQTQYF; CDR3nt: TGCGCCAGCAGCTCCACTAGCGGGAGATTTCAGACCCAGTACTTC; d_gene: TRBD2; abundance: NA; j_gene: TRBJ2-5; v_gene: TRBV5-1